This is a list of T cell receptor beta chains from one sample in a study of T cell changes during pregnancy in multiple sclerosis. Clones were read by immunoSEQ multiplex PCR, and TCRdb kept only the in-frame ones, dropping some. This sample has tens of thousands of clones, with about 93% found just once. Specimen: peripheral blood, collected in the second trimester of pregnancy. The receptors derive from a female donor in good health, enrolled as a control in a pregnancy study. Both conserved end residues are trimmed from each CDR3. Each record gives: V gene, J gene, CDR3 protein.

>TRBV4-3|TRBJ2-1
ASSQEGTSNEQF
>TRBV7-6|TRBJ2-7
ASSQIGTRGEQY
>TRBV28|TRBJ1-2
ASSAGTGLFGYGYT
>TRBV14|TRBJ2-1
ASSQVFGTGPWKEQF
>TRBV13|TRBJ1-1
ASSFMASSTEAF
>TRBV5-1|TRBJ2-1
ASSLKGQGPNEQF
>TRBV18|TRBJ1-2
ASSPPPRTGGDGYT
>TRBV7-3|TRBJ1-6
ASSLNFRGSPHSPLH
>TRBV30|TRBJ1-2
AWTPGTGGYGYT
>TRBV5-5|TRBJ2-3
ASSFGAGGPDTQY
>TRBV10-3|TRBJ1-2
AIGGTGPGSYT
>TRBV9|TRBJ1-3
ASSVEVGTVGNTIY
>TRBV4-3|TRBJ1-2
ASSQDPRQGASYGYT
>TRBV6-1|TRBJ1-5
ASSGQGDQPQH
>TRBV7-2|TRBJ2-7
ASSLGGAVYEQY
>TRBV21-1|TRBJ2-3
ASSGRETSGGETCTDTQY
>TRBV19|TRBJ1-1
ASNARGMNTEAF
>TRBV9|TRBJ1-3
ASSVAGGKAGNTIY
>TRBV19|TRBJ1-2
ASNLPQGPDYGYT
>TRBV5-6|TRBJ2-3
ASSSGTSGGSTDTQY
>TRBV7-2|TRBJ2-3
ASSFLAGASGDTQY
>TRBV30|TRBJ2-7
AWSPDSGTQG
>TRBV18|TRBJ1-1
ASSLDRAEAF
>TRBV7-8|TRBJ2-1
ASSLGQGAVNEQF
>TRBV19|TRBJ2-3
ASKNLGTDTQY
>TRBV4-1|TRBJ2-1
ASSRLAQSSYNEQF
>TRBV29-1|TRBJ2-5
SALGLAQETQY
>TRBV7-2|TRBJ1-1
ASSYEAGGVTEAF
>TRBV27|TRBJ1-3
ASSPLGGQEAGNTIY
>TRBV27|TRBJ1-2
ASSLHNNYGYT
>TRBV7-9|TRBJ1-2
ASSLDEGAYGYT
>TRBV30|TRBJ2-1
AWTRVNEQF
>TRBV5-1|TRBJ2-7
ASSSGTSGGYEQY
>TRBV6-5|TRBJ2-7
ASSYESQDRRY
>TRBV2|TRBJ2-1
ASSRTGYNEQF
>TRBV5-1|TRBJ2-1
ASSIRDYKLLYNEQF
>TRBV5-1|TRBJ2-7
ASSLVGQGNTYEQY